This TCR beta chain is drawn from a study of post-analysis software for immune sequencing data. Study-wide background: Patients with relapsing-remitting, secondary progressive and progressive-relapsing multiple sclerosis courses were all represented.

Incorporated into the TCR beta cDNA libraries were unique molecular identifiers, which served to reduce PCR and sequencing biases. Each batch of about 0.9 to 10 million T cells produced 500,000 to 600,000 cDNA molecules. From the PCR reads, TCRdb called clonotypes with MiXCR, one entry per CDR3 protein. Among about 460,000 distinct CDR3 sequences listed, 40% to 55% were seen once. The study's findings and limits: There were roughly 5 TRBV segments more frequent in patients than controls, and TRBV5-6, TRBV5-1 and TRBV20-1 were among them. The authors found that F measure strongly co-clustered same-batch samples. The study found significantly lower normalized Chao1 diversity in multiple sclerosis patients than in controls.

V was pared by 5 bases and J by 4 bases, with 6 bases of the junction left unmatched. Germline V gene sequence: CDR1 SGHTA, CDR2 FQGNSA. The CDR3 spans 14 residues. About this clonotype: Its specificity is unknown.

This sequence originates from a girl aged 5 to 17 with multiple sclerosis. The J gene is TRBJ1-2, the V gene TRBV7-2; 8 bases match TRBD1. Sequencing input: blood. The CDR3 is CASSKDRVGYGYTF. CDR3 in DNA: TGTGCCAGCAGCAAGGACAGGGTTGGCTATGGCTACACCTTC.